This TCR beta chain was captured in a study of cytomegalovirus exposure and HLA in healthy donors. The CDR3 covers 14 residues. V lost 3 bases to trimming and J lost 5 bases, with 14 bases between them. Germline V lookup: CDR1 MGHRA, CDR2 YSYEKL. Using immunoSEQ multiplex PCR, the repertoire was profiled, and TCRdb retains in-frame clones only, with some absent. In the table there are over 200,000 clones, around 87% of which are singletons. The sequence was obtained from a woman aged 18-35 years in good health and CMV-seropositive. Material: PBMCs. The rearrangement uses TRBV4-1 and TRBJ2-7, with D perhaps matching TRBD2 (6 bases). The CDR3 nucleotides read TGCGCCAGCAGCCAGCGGGACCTCGCGGACGAGCAGTACTTC. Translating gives CASSQRDLADEQYF.